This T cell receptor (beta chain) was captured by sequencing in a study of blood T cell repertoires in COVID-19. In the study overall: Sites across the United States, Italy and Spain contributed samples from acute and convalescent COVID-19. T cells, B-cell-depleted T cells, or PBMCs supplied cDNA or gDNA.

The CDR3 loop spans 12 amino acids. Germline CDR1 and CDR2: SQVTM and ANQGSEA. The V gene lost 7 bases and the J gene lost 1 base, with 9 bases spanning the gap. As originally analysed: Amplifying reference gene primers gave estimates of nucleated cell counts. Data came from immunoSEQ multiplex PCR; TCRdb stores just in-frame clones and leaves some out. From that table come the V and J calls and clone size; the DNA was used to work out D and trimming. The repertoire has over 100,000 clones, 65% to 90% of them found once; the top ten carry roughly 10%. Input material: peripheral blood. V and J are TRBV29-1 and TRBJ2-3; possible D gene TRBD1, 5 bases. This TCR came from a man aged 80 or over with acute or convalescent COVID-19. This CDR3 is CSGLQGTDTQYF. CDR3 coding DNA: TGCAGCGGCCTACAGGGCACAGATACGCAGTATTTT.